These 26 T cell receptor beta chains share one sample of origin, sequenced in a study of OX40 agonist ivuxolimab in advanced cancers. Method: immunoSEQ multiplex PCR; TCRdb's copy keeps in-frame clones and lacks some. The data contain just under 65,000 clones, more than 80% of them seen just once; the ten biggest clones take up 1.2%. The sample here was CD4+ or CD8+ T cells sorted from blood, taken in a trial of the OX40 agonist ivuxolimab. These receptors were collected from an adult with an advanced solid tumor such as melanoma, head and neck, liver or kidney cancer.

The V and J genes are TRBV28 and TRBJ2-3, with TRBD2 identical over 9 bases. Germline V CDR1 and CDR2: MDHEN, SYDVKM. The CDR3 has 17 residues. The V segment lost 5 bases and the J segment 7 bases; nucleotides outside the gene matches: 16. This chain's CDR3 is CASSIGWREGRSYTQYF. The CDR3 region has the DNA TGTGCCAGCAGTATAGGGTGGCGGGAGGGGAGATCATATACGCAGTATTTT.

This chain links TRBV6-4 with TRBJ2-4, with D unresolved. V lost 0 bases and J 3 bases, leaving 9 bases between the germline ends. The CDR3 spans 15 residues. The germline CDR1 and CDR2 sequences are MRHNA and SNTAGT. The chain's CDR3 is CASSDSSEVKNIQYF. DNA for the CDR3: TGTGCCAGCAGTGACTCCAGCGAGGTCAAAAACATTCAGTACTTC.

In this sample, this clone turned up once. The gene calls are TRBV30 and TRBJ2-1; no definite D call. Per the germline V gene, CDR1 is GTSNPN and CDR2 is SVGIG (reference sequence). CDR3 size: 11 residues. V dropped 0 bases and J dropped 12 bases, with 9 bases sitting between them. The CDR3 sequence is CAWSVSGSQFF. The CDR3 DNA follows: TGTGCCTGGAGTGTATCTGGGTCGCAGTTCTTC. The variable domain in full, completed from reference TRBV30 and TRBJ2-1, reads SQTIHQWPATLVQPVGSPLSLECTVEGTSNPNLYWYRQAAGRGLQLLFYSVGIGQISSEVPQNLSASRPQDRQFILSSKKLLLSDSGFYLCAWSVSGSQFFGPGTRLTVL.

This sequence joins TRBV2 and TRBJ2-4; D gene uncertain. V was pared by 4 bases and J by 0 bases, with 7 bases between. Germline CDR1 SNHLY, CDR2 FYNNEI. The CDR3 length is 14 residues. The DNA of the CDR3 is TGTGCCAGCAGTGGGCTACTAGCCAAAAACATTCAGTACTTC. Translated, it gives CASSGLLAKNIQYF.

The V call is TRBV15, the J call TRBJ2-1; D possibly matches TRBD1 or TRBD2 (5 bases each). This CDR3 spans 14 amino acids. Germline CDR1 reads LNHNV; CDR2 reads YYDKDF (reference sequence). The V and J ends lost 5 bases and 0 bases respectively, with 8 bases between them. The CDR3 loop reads CATSWGSSYNEQFF. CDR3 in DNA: TGTGCCACCAGCTGGGGGAGCTCCTACAATGAGCAGTTCTTC.

CDR3 DNA sequence: TGTGCCAGCAGCTTCCTAGACACAGATACGCAGTATTTT. Its translation is CASSFLDTDTQYF. This chain joins TRBV5-4 and TRBJ2-3; D remains unclear. The CDR3 runs 13 residues. Germline lookup yields CDR1 SGHNT and CDR2 YYREEE (reference sequence). The V end lost 2 bases, the J end lost 2 bases, and 6 bases lay between the germline ends. Full variable domain (rest looked up from reference TRBV5-4 and TRBJ2-3): ETGVTQSPTHLIKTRGQQVTLRCSSQSGHNTVSWYQQALGQGPQFIFQYYREEENGRGNFPPRFSGLQFPNYSSELNVNALELDDSALYLCASSFLDTDTQYFGPGTRLTVL.

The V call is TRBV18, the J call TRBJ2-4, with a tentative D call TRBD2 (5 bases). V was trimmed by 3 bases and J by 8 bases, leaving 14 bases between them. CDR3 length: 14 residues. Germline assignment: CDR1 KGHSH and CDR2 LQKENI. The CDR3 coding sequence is TGTGCCAGCTCACCTGCCGGCGCGGAGGACATTCAGTACTTC. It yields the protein CASSPAGAEDIQYF.

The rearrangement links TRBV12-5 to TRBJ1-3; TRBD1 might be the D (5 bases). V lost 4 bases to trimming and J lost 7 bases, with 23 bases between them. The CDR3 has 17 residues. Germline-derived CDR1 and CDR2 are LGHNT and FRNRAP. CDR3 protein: CASGWAAGALGRNTIYF. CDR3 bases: TGTGCTAGTGGTTGGGCTGCCGGGGCCCTAGGACGGAACACCATATATTTT.

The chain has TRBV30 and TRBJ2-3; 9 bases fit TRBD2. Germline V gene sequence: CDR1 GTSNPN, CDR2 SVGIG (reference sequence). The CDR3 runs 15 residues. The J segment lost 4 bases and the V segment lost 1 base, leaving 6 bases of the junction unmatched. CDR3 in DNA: TGTGCCTGGAGTGGAGGCGGGAGGGCCGCAGATACGCAGTATTTT. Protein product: CAWSGGGRAADTQYF.

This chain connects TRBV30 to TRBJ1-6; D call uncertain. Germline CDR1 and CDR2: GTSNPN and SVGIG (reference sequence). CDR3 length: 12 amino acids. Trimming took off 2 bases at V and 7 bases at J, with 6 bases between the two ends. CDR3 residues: CAWSRLNSPLHF. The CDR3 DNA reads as TGTGCCTGGAGTAGACTGAATTCACCCCTCCACTTT.

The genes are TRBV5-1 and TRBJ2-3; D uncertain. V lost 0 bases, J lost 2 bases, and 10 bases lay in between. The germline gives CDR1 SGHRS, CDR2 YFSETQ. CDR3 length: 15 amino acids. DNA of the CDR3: TGCGCCAGCAGCTTGGGTGGCGGATCCACAGATACGCAGTATTTT. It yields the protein CASSLGGGSTDTQYF.

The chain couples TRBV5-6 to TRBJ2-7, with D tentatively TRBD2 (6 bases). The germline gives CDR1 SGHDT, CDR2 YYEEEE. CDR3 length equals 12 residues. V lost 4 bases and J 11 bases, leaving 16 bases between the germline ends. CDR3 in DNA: TGTGCCAGCAGCCCCGGCCCCGGGAGAGAGTACTTC. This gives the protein CASSPGPGREYF. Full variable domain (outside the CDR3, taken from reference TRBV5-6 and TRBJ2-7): DAGVTQSPTHLIKTRGQQVTLRCSPKSGHDTVSWYQQALGQGPQFIFQYYEEEERQRGNFPDRFSGHQFPNYSSELNVNALLLGDSALYLCASSPGPGREYFGPGTRLTVT.

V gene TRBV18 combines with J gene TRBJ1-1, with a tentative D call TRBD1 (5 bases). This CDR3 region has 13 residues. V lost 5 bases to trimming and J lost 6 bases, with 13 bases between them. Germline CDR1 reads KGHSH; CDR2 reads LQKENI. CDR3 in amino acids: CASSTRDLAEAFF. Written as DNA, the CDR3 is TGTGCCAGCTCAACCCGGGACCTGGCTGAAGCTTTCTTT.

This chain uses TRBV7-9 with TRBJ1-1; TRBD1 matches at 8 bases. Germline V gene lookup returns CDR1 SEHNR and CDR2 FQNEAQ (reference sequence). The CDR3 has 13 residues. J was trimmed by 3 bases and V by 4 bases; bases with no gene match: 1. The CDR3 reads CASSSQGDTEAFF. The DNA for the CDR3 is TGTGCCAGCAGCTCACAGGGGGACACTGAAGCTTTCTTT.

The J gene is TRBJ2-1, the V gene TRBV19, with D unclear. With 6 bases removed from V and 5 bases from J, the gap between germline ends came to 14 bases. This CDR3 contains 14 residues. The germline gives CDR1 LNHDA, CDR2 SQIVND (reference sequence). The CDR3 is CASSPQTANNEQFF. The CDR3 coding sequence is TGTGCCAGTAGCCCCCAAACGGCGAACAATGAGCAGTTCTTC.

CDR3 nucleotide sequence: TGTGCCAGCAGCTTACAGGTCTACGAGCAGTACTTC. It translates to CASSLQVYEQYF. This chain joins TRBV13 and TRBJ2-7, with no clear D. The germline CDR1 and CDR2 sequences are PRHDT and FYEKMQ (reference sequence). The CDR3 loop spans 12 amino acids. V gave up 2 bases and J gave up 3 bases, with 5 bases separating them.

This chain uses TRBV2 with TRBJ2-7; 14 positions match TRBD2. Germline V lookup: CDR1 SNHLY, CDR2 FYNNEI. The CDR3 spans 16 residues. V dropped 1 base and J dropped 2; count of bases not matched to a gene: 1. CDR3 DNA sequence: TGTGCCAGCAGTGAAGGGACTAGCGGGGGGCCCTACGAGCAGTACTTC. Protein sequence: CASSEGTSGGPYEQYF.

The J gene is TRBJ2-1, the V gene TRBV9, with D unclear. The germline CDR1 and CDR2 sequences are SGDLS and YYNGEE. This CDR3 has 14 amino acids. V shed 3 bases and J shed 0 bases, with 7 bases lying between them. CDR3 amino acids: CASSGMSSYNEQFF. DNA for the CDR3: TGTGCCAGCAGCGGGATGAGCTCCTACAATGAGCAGTTCTTC.

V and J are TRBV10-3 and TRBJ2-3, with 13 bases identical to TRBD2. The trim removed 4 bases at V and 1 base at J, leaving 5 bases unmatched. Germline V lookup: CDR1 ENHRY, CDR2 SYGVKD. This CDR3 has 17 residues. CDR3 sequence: CAISGTSGSSGTDTQYF. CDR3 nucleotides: TGTGCCATCAGTGGGACTAGCGGGAGCTCGGGCACAGATACGCAGTATTTT.

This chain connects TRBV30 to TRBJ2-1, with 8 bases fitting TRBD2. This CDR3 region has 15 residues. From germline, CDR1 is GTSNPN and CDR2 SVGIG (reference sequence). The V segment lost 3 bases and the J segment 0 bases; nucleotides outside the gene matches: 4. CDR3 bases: TGTGCCTGGAGGCGGAGCGGGAGCTCCTACAATGAGCAGTTCTTC. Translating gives CAWRRSGSSYNEQFF.

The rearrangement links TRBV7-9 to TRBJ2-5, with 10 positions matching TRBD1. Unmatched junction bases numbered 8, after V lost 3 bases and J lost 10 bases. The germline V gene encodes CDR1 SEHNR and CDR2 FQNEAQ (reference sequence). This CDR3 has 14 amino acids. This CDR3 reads CASSFSGQGMGQYF. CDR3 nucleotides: TGTGCCAGCAGCTTCTCGGGACAGGGGATGGGCCAGTACTTC. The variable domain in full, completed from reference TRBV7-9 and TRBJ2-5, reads DTGVSQNPRHKITKRGQNVTFRCDPISEHNRLYWYRQTLGQGPEFLTYFQNEAQLEKSRLLSDRFSAERPKGSFSTLEIQRTEQGDSAMYLCASSFSGQGMGQYFGPGTRLLVL.

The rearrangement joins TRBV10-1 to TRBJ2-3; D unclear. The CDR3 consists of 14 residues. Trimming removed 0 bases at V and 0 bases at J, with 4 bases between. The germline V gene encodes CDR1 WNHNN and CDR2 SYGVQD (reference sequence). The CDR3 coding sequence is TGCGCCAGCAGTGAGTCGACTAGCACAGATACGCAGTATTTT. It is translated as CASSESTSTDTQYF.

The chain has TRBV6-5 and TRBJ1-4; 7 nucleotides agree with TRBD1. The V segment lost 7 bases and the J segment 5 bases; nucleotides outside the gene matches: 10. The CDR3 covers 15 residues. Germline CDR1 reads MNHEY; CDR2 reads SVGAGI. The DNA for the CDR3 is TGTGCCAGCAATCCGGGACAGAATAGAAATGAAAAACTGTTTTTT. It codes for CASNPGQNRNEKLFF.

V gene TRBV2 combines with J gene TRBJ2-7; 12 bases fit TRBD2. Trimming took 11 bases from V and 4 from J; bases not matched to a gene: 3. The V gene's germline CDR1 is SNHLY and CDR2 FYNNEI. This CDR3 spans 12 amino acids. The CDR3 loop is CAGGTSGYEQYF. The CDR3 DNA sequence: TGTGCCGGAGGGACTAGCGGGTACGAGCAGTACTTC. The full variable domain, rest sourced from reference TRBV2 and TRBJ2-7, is EPEVTQTPSHQVTQMGQEVILRCVPISNHLYFYWYRQILGQKVEFLVSFYNNEISEKSEIFDDQFSVERPDGSNFTLKIRSTKLEDSAMYFCAGGTSGYEQYFGPGTRLTVT.

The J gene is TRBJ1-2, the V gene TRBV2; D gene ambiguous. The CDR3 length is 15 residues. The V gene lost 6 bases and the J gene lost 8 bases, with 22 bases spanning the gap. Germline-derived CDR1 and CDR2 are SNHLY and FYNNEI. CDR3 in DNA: TGTGCCAGCAGGCCTTCCCGGGAAAGGACGAGAGGCTACACCTTC. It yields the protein CASRPSRERTRGYTF.

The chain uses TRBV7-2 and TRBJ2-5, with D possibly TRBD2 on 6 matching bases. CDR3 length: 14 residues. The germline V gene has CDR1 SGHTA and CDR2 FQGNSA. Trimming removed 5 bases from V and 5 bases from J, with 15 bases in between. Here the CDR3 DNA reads TGTGCCAGCAGCCCCAACGGGGGATCGGAGACCCAGTACTTC. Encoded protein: CASSPNGGSETQYF.